The 14 T cell receptor beta chains reported below all come from one sample, sequenced in a study of CD8+ T cells in alopecia areata. Sequencing used cDNA as its template, made by extracting RNA and reverse transcribing it. Assay: immunoSEQ multiplex PCR; the TCRdb copy retains only in-frame clones and omits some. This sample has over 250,000 clones, each found more than once. Markers including CD4, CD8alpha, NKG2D and NKG2ACE guided sorting of pooled cutaneous lymph node cells. Source material: CD4+ T cells sorted from a lymph node. Receptors were obtained from a C3H/HeJ mouse with alopecia areata. The strain bears MHC haplotype H2-k.

This clone was observed a few times. Mouse names are used for the genes. The DNA read from the CDR3 is TGTGCCAGCGGTGATGCCGGGACAGGGGGAGCAAACTCC. This translates into CASGDAGTGGANS. The full-length CDR3 reads as CASGDAGTGGANSDYTF. The chain joins TRBV13-2 to TRBJ1-2; 11 bases fit TRBD1. The missing CDR3 end, 4 residues past where the read stops, is filled in from the germline J gene. The length of the CDR3 is 17 residues. CDR1 and CDR2 (germline): NNHNN, SYGAGS (reference sequence). Losses at the gene ends were 0 bases for V and 0 bases for J; bases not matched to a gene: 4.

This clone was found a few times. All gene names here are mouse names. The read ends 4 residues early relative to the CDR3; the germline J gene fills the gap. This chain links TRBV19 with TRBJ2-3; TRBD2 matches 8 bases. The V and J ends lost 4 bases and 1 base, in that order; junction bases with no gene match: 8. Germline-derived CDR1 and CDR2 are FNHDT and SITEND (reference sequence). This CDR3 region has 16 residues. CDR3 protein: CASSPRGGAGAETLYF. The covered CDR3 bases are TGTGCCAGCAGTCCCCGGGGGGGCGCGGGTGCAGAA.

The sample holds a few counts of this clone. Gene names and germline match the mouse. The read stops 4 residues short of the end of the CDR3; the missing end is completed from the germline J gene. The chain has TRBV19 and TRBJ2-3; D is perhaps TRBD1 (5 bases). The CDR3 runs 14 residues. Deletions cut 0 bases from V and 2 bases from J, with 7 bases between. Per germline, CDR1 FNHDT and CDR2 SITEND (reference sequence). The CDR3 loop reads CASSIEDNAETLYF. The DNA read from the CDR3 is TGTGCCAGCAGTATAGAGGACAATGCAGAA. The whole variable domain, remainder taken from reference TRBV19 and TRBJ2-3, is GGIITQTPKFLIGQEGQKLTLKCQQNFNHDTMYWYRQDSGKGLRLIYYSITENDLQKGDLSEGYDASREKKSSFSLTVTSAQKNEMAVFLCASSIEDNAETLYFGSGTRLTVL.

About this clone: Germline and genes here are mouse. The CDR3 end is not reached by the read, which stops 4 residues before it; the germline J gene fills it in. V usage is TRBV13-2 and J usage is TRBJ2-1; 7 bases align to TRBD1. Losses at the gene ends were 2 bases for V and 3 bases for J; bases not matched to a gene: 2. Germline-derived CDR1 and CDR2 are NNHNN and SYGAGS (reference sequence). The CDR3 extends over 14 amino acids. CDR3 bases read: TGTGCCAGCGGTGAGGGGACAGTCTATGCT. Amino acid sequence: CASGEGTVYA. The entire CDR3 reads CASGEGTVYAEQFF.

As for this clone: Each gene name is a mouse one. The read ends 4 residues before the CDR3 terminus; that terminus is restored from the germline J gene. The chain uses TRBV17 and TRBJ2-3; tentative D call: TRBD2 (6 bases). The CDR3 is 15 amino acids. Per the germline V gene, CDR1 is MNHDT and CDR2 is YYDKIL. V lost 8 bases and J 1 base, leaving 16 bases between the germline ends. The DNA read from the CDR3 is TGTGCTAGCCACAGGCTGGGGCCTGGTGCAGAA. It codes for CASHRLGPGAE. The entire CDR3 reads CASHRLGPGAETLYF.

This clone was detected a few times. The genes and germline here are from mouse. The sequenced fragment ends 4 residues before the CDR3 boundary, so the rest is inferred from the germline J gene. The rearrangement uses TRBV19 and TRBJ2-1; TRBD2 agrees at 7 bases. This CDR3 is built from 13 residues. From germline, CDR1 is FNHDT and CDR2 SITEND (reference sequence). This CDR3 is CASSITGAAEQFF. The CDR3 bases that were read are TGTGCCAGCAGTATAACTGGGGCCGCT. The full variable domain, completed using reference TRBV19 and TRBJ2-1, is GGIITQTPKFLIGQEGQKLTLKCQQNFNHDTMYWYRQDSGKGLRLIYYSITENDLQKGDLSEGYDASREKKSSFSLTVTSAQKNEMAVFLCASSITGAAEQFFGPGTRLTVL.

Note on this clone: Gene names are the mouse ones. With the read ending 4 residues before the CDR3 end, the germline J gene is used to fill in that end. The chain carries TRBV1 and TRBJ1-1; D perhaps matches TRBD1 (6 bases). Germline values: CDR1 NSQYPW, CDR2 LRSPGD (reference sequence). The CDR3 spans 15 residues. CDR3 region: CTCSAEGGGSPEVFF. Partial CDR3 DNA: TGCACCTGCAGTGCAGAGGGGGGCGGGTCCCCA.

Many counts were recorded for this clone. Gene names denote mouse genes. The CDR3 goes on 4 residues after the read ends, and that part is filled in from the germline J gene. Other DNA sequences within the sample encode an identical CDR3. V is TRBV17 and J is TRBJ2-5, with 7 nucleotides matching TRBD2. The V gene's germline CDR1 is MNHDT and CDR2 YYDKIL. V was pared by 3 bases and J by 3 bases, with 3 bases of the junction left unmatched. The CDR3 totals 14 residues. The CDR3 bases that were read are TGTGCTAGCAGTAGCTCTGGGGGACAAGAC. Translation gives CASSSSGGQD. The CDR3 reads in full as CASSSSGGQDTQYF.

At least ten counts were recorded for this clone. Germline and genes: mouse. Read coverage stops 4 residues before the CDR3 terminus; the germline J gene supplies the remainder. The chain combines TRBV17 with TRBJ2-1; D may be TRBD1 (7 bases). V lost 4 bases to trimming and J lost 0 bases, with 13 bases between them. The CDR3 runs to 16 residues. CDR1 is MNHDT, CDR2 YYDKIL, per germline. The CDR3 DNA, read in part, is TGTGCTAGCAGTAAGAGGGGGCTTCATAACTATGCT. It is translated as CASSKRGLHNYA. The complete CDR3 sequence is CASSKRGLHNYAEQFF.

There are a few counts of this clone. The gene names here belong to mouse. Coverage ceases 3 residues before the CDR3 finishes, and the germline J gene fills in the end. V gene TRBV13-2 combines with J gene TRBJ1-6, with D hard to call. TRBJ1-6 qualifies as an ORF whose function is uncertain. The ends were cut back, 0 bases at V and 5 bases at J, with 6 bases in the middle. The CDR3 length is 14 residues. Per germline, CDR1 NNHNN and CDR2 SYGAGS (reference sequence). CDR3 DNA, as far as it was read: TGTGCCAGCGGTGATGCAGCAGATAATTCGCCC. It is translated as CASGDAADNSP. The full CDR3 protein is CASGDAADNSPLYF.

This clone was observed a few times. Gene labels here are mouse ones. The read ends 4 residues shy of where the CDR3 ends; the end is completed using the germline J gene. This chain links TRBV13-1 with TRBJ1-2; 10 positions agree with TRBD1. The ends lost 2 bases at V and 4 bases at J; junction bases unmatched: 2. The CDR3 is 14 residues long. Germline assignment: CDR1 NSHNY and CDR2 SYGAGN. CDR3 bases read: TGTGCCAGCAGTGAGACAGGGGGCGTCTCC. Protein product: CASSETGGVS. The whole CDR3 protein is CASSETGGVSDYTF.

Comments on this clone: Gene names refer to mouse genes. The CDR3 reads CASSAPFRDSAEQFF. The CDR3 bases that were read are TGTGCCAGCAGTGCCCCCTTCCGGGACAGTGCT. The genes are TRBV13-1 and TRBJ2-1; 7 positions match TRBD1. The CDR3 is cut off 4 residues early in the read; its end comes from the germline J gene. Germline CDR1 reads NSHNY; CDR2 reads SYGAGN. V dropped 3 bases and J dropped 6; count of bases not matched to a gene: 9. CDR3 length equals 15 residues.

A note on this clone: Mouse names are used for the genes. The DNA ends 4 residues before the CDR3 does, and the rest of the CDR3 is filled in from the germline J gene. V is TRBV13-3 and J is TRBJ1-2, with D perhaps matching TRBD1 (6 bases). CDR1 is NNHDY, CDR2 SYVADS, per germline. V was pared by 5 bases and J by 1 base, with 12 bases between. The CDR3 contains 14 residues. The sequenced CDR3 bases are TGTGCCAGCAGCAAAAGGGACATAAACTCC. Protein product: CASSKRDINS. The full-length CDR3 reads as CASSKRDINSDYTF.

This clone was detected many times. Gene names and germline match the mouse. The part of the CDR3 DNA that was read is TGTGCCAGCAGTGAAGCAAACACA. It translates to CASSEANT. The full CDR3 reads CASSEANTEVFF. V gene TRBV13-1 combines with J gene TRBJ1-1; D unclear. The read halts 4 residues ahead of the CDR3 end, with the missing end drawn from the germline J gene. This CDR3 region has 12 residues. Trimming took off 2 bases at V and 0 bases at J, with 2 bases between the two ends. In germline, CDR1 is NSHNY, CDR2 SYGAGN.